The clone carrying this TCR beta chain was observed a few times. This sample was included in a study of T-cell reconstitution after alpha-beta-depleted transplantation in children. Germline values: CDR1 SGHVS, CDR2 FNYEAQ. The V and J ends lost 8 bases and 2 bases, in that order; junction bases with no gene match: 3. The CDR3 loop spans 13 amino acids. Unique molecular identifiers were built into the TCRbeta library. TCRdb ran MiXCR on the PCR reads and lists one entry per CDR3 protein. The sample has some 640,000 distinct CDR3 sequences; 16% are singletons. The material sequenced was PBMCs from the stem cell graft donor, taken from the stem cell graft. This rearrangement joins TRBV7-6 to TRBJ1-5; 7 bases agree with TRBD1. The TCR was taken from a human donor who donated a stem cell graft to a child with acute myeloid leukemia. The CDR3 region is CASGGTGNQPQHF. In DNA form, the CDR3 reads TGTGCCAGCGGGGGGACAGGCAATCAGCCCCAGCATTTT.